Shown below are 16 T cell receptor beta chains from a single sample sequenced in a study of tissue T cells after allogeneic stem cell transplantation. Assay used: immunoSEQ multiplex PCR; TCRdb lists only in-frame clones, some missing. Among more than 4,500 clones, approximately 70% were seen once, and the ten largest hold 25% to 30%. The starting material was duodenal tissue, obtained at autopsy. The source of these receptors is a female patient between 18 and 50 years old with steroid-refractory graft-versus-host disease after an allogeneic stem cell transplant. Some of the T cells might come from the graft donor.

This chain connects TRBV10-2 to TRBJ1-5; 8 nucleotides agree with TRBD1. Germline CDR1 and CDR2: WSHSY and SAAADI. This CDR3 region has 16 residues. Losses at the gene ends were 8 bases for V and 0 bases for J; bases not matched to a gene: 9. The CDR3 region has the DNA TGCGCCAGCCAATACGGGACAGGCTATAGCAATCAGCCCCAGCATTTT. Its translation is CASQYGTGYSNQPQHF.

V gene TRBV7-9 combines with J gene TRBJ2-7; 7 bases agree with TRBD1. Per germline, CDR1 SEHNR and CDR2 FQNEAQ (reference sequence). V was pared by 5 bases and J by 2 bases, with 12 bases of the junction left unmatched. CDR3 length: 16 residues. The CDR3 protein is CASSGLDRVIAYEQYF. The CDR3, as DNA: TGTGCCAGCAGCGGGTTAGACAGGGTGATCGCCTACGAGCAGTACTTC.

The CDR3 bases are TGTGCCAGCTTGGAGGGGGCCCCCTATGGCTACACCTTC. It is translated as CASLEGAPYGYTF. The chain employs TRBV5-5 and TRBJ1-2; TRBD1 aligns across 7 bases. Germline V gene lookup returns CDR1 SGHKS and CDR2 YYEKEE (reference sequence). J gave up 4 bases and V 7 bases, and 7 bases lay outside the gene matches. This CDR3 is built from 13 residues.

The CDR3 bases are TGCGCCAGCAGCTTAACTAGCGGCTACGAGCAGTACTTC. Amino acid sequence: CASSLTSGYEQYF. The V call is TRBV5-1, the J call TRBJ2-7, with 8 bases lining up with TRBD2. The CDR3 totals 13 residues. Germline trimming cut 2 bases from V and 3 bases from J; bases unmatched to any gene: 1. Germline V lookup: CDR1 SGHRS, CDR2 YFSETQ.

The chain employs TRBV23-1 and TRBJ2-3; the match to TRBD2 covers 7 bases. TRBV23-1 is assigned to the ORF class and has an uncertain function. This CDR3 spans 16 amino acids. V shed 0 bases, J shed 6 bases, and the junction held 9 bases outside the gene matches. CDR3 amino acids: CASSQSPSGVQDTQYF. CDR3 coding DNA: TGCGCCAGCAGTCAATCTCCCAGCGGGGTGCAGGATACGCAGTATTTT.

This clone was seen a few times. This sequence joins TRBV7-3 and TRBJ2-7, with TRBD1 identical over 8 bases. The CDR3 is 13 amino acids. Per germline, CDR1 SGHTA and CDR2 FQGTGA. The junction had 3 bases not matched to a gene; V was cut back by 5 bases and J by 3 bases. CDR3 sequence (DNA): TGTGCCAGCAGCATCGGACAGGGCTACGAGCAGTACTTC. Translating it yields CASSIGQGYEQYF.

The CDR3 bases are TGTGCCAGCAGCTCCAACAGGGGTTGGGGTCAGCCCCAGCATTTT. Translated, it gives CASSSNRGWGQPQHF. The genes are TRBV7-9 and TRBJ1-5, with 7 bases identical to TRBD1. The CDR3 length is 15 residues. The V gene end was trimmed by 4 bases and the J gene end by 6 bases; junction bases not matched to a gene: 9. Germline loops: CDR1 SEHNR, CDR2 FQNEAQ (reference sequence). Using reference TRBV7-9 and TRBJ1-5 for the parts outside the CDR3, the full variable domain is DTGVSQNPRHKITKRGQNVTFRCDPISEHNRLYWYRQTLGQGPEFLTYFQNEAQLEKSRLLSDRFSAERPKGSFSTLEIQRTEQGDSAMYLCASSSNRGWGQPQHFGDGTRLSIL.

V is TRBV29-1 and J is TRBJ2-5; D gene ambiguous. The germline gives CDR1 SQVTM, CDR2 ANQGSEA. This CDR3 comprises 17 residues. V was pared by 3 bases and J by 0 bases, with 20 bases between. CDR3 bases: TGCAGCGTTGAGCTCGTGTCGGCGGAACCGTACCAAGAGACCCAGTACTTC. Amino acid sequence: CSVELVSAEPYQETQYF.

CDR3 amino acids: CSVVENNQPQHF. DNA for the CDR3: TGCAGCGTTGTGGAGAACAATCAGCCCCAGCATTTT. This chain links TRBV29-1 with TRBJ1-5, with D unresolved. This CDR3 spans 12 amino acids. CDR1 and CDR2 (germline): SQVTM, ANQGSEA. V gave up 4 bases and J gave up 3 bases, with 7 bases separating them.

In this sample, this clone turned up a few times. The rearrangement links TRBV5-5 to TRBJ2-7, with 13 bases lining up with TRBD2. The CDR3 contains 14 residues. The germline V gene encodes CDR1 SGHKS and CDR2 YYEKEE (reference sequence). The J segment lost 3 bases and the V segment lost 5 bases, leaving 2 bases of the junction unmatched. The CDR3 protein is CASSGLAGVYEQYF. Written as DNA, the CDR3 is TGTGCCAGCAGTGGACTAGCGGGGGTCTACGAGCAGTACTTC.

The rearrangement joins TRBV7-6 to TRBJ1-3; a possible D gene is TRBD1 (5 bases). The CDR3 is 14 amino acids. The germline V and J ends were trimmed by 4 bases and 2 bases, with 9 bases remaining between them. Germline CDR1 reads SGHVS; CDR2 reads FNYEAQ. The CDR3 DNA is TGTGCCAGCAGCTACGGGACTGCTGGAAACACCATATATTTT. Translation gives CASSYGTAGNTIYF. Drawing the rest from reference TRBV7-6 and TRBJ1-3, the complete variable domain is GAGVSQSPRYKVTKRGQDVALRCDPISGHVSLYWYRQALGQGPEFLTYFNYEAQQDKSGLPNDRFSAERPEGSISTLTIQRTEQRDSAMYRCASSYGTAGNTIYFGEGSWLTVV.

The table lists this clone with a count of one. The chain has TRBV27 and TRBJ2-5; D gene unclear. Trimming cost V 5 bases and J 1 base, with 8 bases left between them. In germline, CDR1 is MNHEY, CDR2 SMNVEV (reference sequence). The CDR3 has 13 amino acids. CDR3 DNA: TGTGCCAGCAGTCCCGGCAGCCAAGAGACCCAGTACTTC. This sequence encodes CASSPGSQETQYF.

The V and J genes are TRBV7-7 and TRBJ2-1; no clear D. Between the trimmed V and J ends, which lost 2 bases and 2 bases, there was a span of 4 bases. Germline-derived CDR1 and CDR2 are SSHAT and FNYEAQ (reference sequence). This CDR3 contains 13 residues. The CDR3 sequence: CASSLRPYNEQFF. Written as DNA, the CDR3 is TGTGCCAGCAGCTTACGGCCCTACAATGAGCAGTTCTTC.

V usage is TRBV10-3 and J usage is TRBJ2-1, with 7 bases lining up with TRBD2. The V and J ends lost 2 bases and 4 bases, in that order; junction bases with no gene match: 2. The CDR3 covers 14 residues. Germline loops: CDR1 ENHRY, CDR2 SYGVKD. The CDR3 nucleotides read TGTGCCATCAGTGAGGCGGGGGAGTACAATGAGCAGTTCTTC. This gives the protein CAISEAGEYNEQFF.

The rearrangement joins TRBV5-1 to TRBJ1-4; TRBD1 is a possible D gene (5 bases). Between the trimmed V and J ends, which lost 2 bases and 7 bases, there was a span of 15 bases. Germline CDR1 and CDR2: SGHRS and YFSETQ. The CDR3 runs to 15 residues. CDR3 protein: CASSFGPGGGEKLFF. CDR3 bases: TGCGCCAGCAGCTTTGGCCCCGGGGGGGGTGAAAAACTGTTTTTT.

This clone turned up a few times. This CDR3 is CASSLGLSTQHF. CDR3 sequence (DNA): TGTGCCAGCAGTTTAGGTCTCTCGACCCAGCATTTT. The chain is built from TRBV12-3 or TRBV12-4 and TRBJ1-5; no reliable D call. Trimming pared 1 base from V and 11 bases from J, leaving 9 bases between. The CDR3 totals 12 residues.